One and the same sample provided the 12 T cell receptor beta chains below, sequenced in a study of post-analysis software for immune sequencing data. Study findings and constraints: Elevated frequency relative to controls characterized four or five TRBV segments in patients, TRBV5-6, TRBV5-1 and TRBV20-1 among them.

Their specific antigens are unknown. TCR beta libraries were prepared from cDNA with unique molecular identifiers. Each CDR3 protein is one row after TCRdb ran MiXCR on the PCR reads. The table has around 260,000 distinct CDR3 sequences, roughly a third seen once. Material: blood. All receptors come from a girl aged 5-17 years with multiple sclerosis.

This clonotype was recorded at least ten times. This chain joins TRBV11-2 and TRBJ2-1; D could derive from TRBD1 or TRBD2 (5 bases each). The CDR3 runs to 16 residues. The ends were cut back, 2 bases at V and 0 bases at J, with 11 bases in the middle. Germline-derived CDR1 and CDR2 are SGHAT and FQNNGV. CDR3 coding DNA: TGTGCCAGCAGCTTAATGAGGGGCAGCTCCTACAATGAGCAGTTCTTC. Residues: CASSLMRGSSYNEQFF.

This clonotype was observed a single time. A much larger clone differs by one base, so this may be a read error. Written as DNA, the CDR3 is TGTGCCGGCAGCTTACGGTTGAACAATGAGCAGTTCTTC. It yields the protein CAGSLRLNNEQFF. The chain couples TRBV13 to TRBJ2-1, with unresolved D. CDR1 PRHDT and CDR2 FYEKMQ come from the germline V gene (reference sequence). The CDR3 runs 13 residues.

V and J are TRBV7-2 and TRBJ1-1, with no clear D. With 5 bases removed from V and 0 bases from J, the gap between germline ends came to 7 bases. CDR1 is SGHTA, CDR2 FQGNSA, per germline. The CDR3 runs to 13 residues. The CDR3 DNA follows: TGTGCCAGCAGCGGAATGCTGAACACTGAAGCTTTCTTT. Amino acid sequence: CASSGMLNTEAFF.

This clonotype showed up just once. The chain uses TRBV7-9 and TRBJ1-2; 7 nucleotides align to TRBD1. Per germline, CDR1 SEHNR and CDR2 FQNEAQ (reference sequence). The CDR3 covers 14 residues. V trimming: 5 bases; J trimming: 4 bases; junction bases outside the gene matches: 7. The CDR3 reads CASSMGTATYGYTF. The CDR3 DNA follows: TGTGCCAGCAGCATGGGGACAGCAACCTATGGCTACACCTTC.

The CDR3 here is CASSPKETPLHF. CDR3 DNA: TGTGCCAGCAGCCCAAAAGAGACGCCTCTCCACTTT. The gene calls are TRBV13 and TRBJ1-6; D remains ambiguous. Deletions cut 5 bases from V and 16 bases from J, with 15 bases between. Germline V gene data show CDR1 as PRHDT and CDR2 as FYEKMQ (reference sequence). There are 12 residues in the CDR3.

This CDR3 reads CASSQNRQETQYF. CDR3 DNA: TGCGCCAGCAGCCAAAACAGGCAAGAGACCCAGTACTTC. The chain couples TRBV4-1 to TRBJ2-5; D is possibly TRBD1 (5 bases). Germline-derived CDR1 and CDR2 are MGHRA and YSYEKL. The V end lost 2 bases, the J end lost 2 bases, and 6 bases lay between the germline ends. The CDR3 spans 13 residues.

In its sample, this clonotype was seen many times. The V call is TRBV5-1, the J call TRBJ2-1; TRBD2 agrees at 10 bases. The junction had 8 bases not matched to a gene; V was cut back by 4 bases and J by 1 base. The V gene's germline CDR1 is SGHRS and CDR2 YFSETQ. The CDR3 runs 17 residues. CDR3 nucleotides: TGCGCCAGCAGCGACTCCAGCGGGGGGGTTTCCTACAATGAGCAGTTCTTC. It yields the protein CASSDSSGGVSYNEQFF.

V and J are TRBV7-8 and TRBJ2-1, with a tentative D call TRBD2 (6 bases). The V end was cut by 8 bases, the J end by 9 bases, with 17 bases between. Per the germline V gene, CDR1 is SGHVS and CDR2 is FQNEAQ. There are 13 residues in the CDR3. CDR3: CASSTGRRGEQFF. For the CDR3, the DNA is TGTGCCAGCTCCACTGGGAGGCGGGGTGAGCAGTTCTTC.

The J gene is TRBJ2-3, the V gene TRBV12-5; 8 bases line up with TRBD1. CDR3 size: 17 residues. Per the germline V gene, CDR1 is LGHNT and CDR2 is FRNRAP. The trim removed 6 bases at V and 0 bases at J, leaving 11 bases unmatched. CDR3 sequence (DNA): TGTGCTAGTGGCCCCGGACAGGGTGAGTCTAGCACAGATACGCAGTATTTT. Amino acids: CASGPGQGESSTDTQYF.

V gene TRBV10-3 combines with J gene TRBJ2-5; TRBD1 might be the D (5 bases). Germline loops: CDR1 ENHRY, CDR2 SYGVKD. The V end lost 4 bases, the J end lost 2 bases, and 11 bases lay between the germline ends. The CDR3 has 14 amino acids. The CDR3 protein is CAISAGPGQETQYF. In DNA, the CDR3 is TGTGCCATCAGTGCAGGTCCAGGGCAAGAGACCCAGTACTTC.

V is TRBV5-1 and J is TRBJ1-4; D remains ambiguous. Germline V gene sequence: CDR1 SGHRS, CDR2 YFSETQ. This CDR3 is built from 14 residues. The V and J ends lost 4 bases and 8 bases respectively, with 15 bases between them. CDR3 protein: CASSPRTALEKLFF. DNA of the CDR3: TGCGCCAGCAGCCCGCGAACAGCGTTGGAAAAACTGTTTTTT.

On this clonotype itself: With a much larger clone just one base away, this may be a read error. The chain joins TRBV7-8 to TRBJ2-7; TRBD2 might be the D (5 bases). Germline CDR1 SGHVS, CDR2 FQNEAQ. CDR3 length: 13 amino acids. Trimming took 6 bases from V and 2 from J, leaving 11 bases between them. CDR3 DNA: TGTGCCAGCAGGGATCCGGAGGCCTACGAGCAGTACTTC. Encoded protein: CASRDPEAYEQYF.